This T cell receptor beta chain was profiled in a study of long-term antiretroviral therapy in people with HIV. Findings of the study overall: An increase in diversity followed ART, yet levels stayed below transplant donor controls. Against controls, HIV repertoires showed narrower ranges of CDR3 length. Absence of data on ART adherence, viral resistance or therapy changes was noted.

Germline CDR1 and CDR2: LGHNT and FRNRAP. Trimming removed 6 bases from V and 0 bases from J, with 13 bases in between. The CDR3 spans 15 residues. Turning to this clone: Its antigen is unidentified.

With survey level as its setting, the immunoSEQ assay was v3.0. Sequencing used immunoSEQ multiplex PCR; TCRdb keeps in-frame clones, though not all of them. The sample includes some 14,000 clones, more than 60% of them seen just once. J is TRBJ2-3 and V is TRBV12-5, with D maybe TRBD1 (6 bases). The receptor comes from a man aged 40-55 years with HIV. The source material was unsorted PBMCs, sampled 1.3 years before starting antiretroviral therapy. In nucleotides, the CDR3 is TGTGCTAGTGGCCTAGGACAGTCTAGCACAGATACGCAGTATTTT. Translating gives CASGLGQSSTDTQYF. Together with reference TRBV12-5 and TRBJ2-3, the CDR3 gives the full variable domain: DARVTQTPRHKVTEMGQEVTMRCQPILGHNTVFWYRQTMMQGLELLAYFRNRAPLDDSGMPKDRFSAEMPDATLATLKIQPSEPRDSAVYFCASGLGQSSTDTQYFGPGTRLTVL.